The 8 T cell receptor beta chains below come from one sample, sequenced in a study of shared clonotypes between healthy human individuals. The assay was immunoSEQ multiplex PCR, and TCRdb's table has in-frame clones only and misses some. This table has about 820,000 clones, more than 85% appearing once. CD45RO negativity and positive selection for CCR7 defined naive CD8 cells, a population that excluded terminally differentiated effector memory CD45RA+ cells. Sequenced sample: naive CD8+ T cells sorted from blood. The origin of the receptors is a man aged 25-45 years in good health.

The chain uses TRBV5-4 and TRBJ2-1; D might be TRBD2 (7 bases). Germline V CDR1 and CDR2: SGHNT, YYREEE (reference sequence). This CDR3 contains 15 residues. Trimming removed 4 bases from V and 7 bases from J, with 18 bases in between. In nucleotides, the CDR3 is TGTGCCAGCAGCCCACGTGAGGGGGGGTTGAATGAGCAGTTCTTC. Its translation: CASSPREGGLNEQFF.

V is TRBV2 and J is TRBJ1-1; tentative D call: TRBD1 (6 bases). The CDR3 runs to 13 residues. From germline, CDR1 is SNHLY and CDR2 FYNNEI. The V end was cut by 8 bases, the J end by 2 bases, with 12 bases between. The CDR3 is CASEQGINTEAFF. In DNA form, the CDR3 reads TGTGCCAGCGAACAGGGCATCAACACTGAAGCTTTCTTT.

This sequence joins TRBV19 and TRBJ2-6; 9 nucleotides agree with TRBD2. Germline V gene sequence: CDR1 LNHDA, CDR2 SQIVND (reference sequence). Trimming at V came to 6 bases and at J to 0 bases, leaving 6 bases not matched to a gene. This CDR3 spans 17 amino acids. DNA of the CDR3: TGTGCCAGTAGCGTACTAGCGGGCTTCTCTGGGGCCAACGTCCTGACTTTC. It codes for CASSVLAGFSGANVLTF. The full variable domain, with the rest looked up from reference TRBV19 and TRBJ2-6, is DGGITQSPKYLFRKEGQNVTLSCEQNLNHDAMYWYRQDPGQGLRLIYYSQIVNDFQKGDIAEGYSVSREKKESFPLTVTSAQKNPTAFYLCASSVLAGFSGANVLTFGAGSRLTVL.

The CDR3 protein is CASSQDGRGEYQETQYF. Written as DNA, the CDR3 is TGCGCCAGCAGCCAAGACGGCCGCGGAGAGTACCAAGAGACCCAGTACTTC. The chain recombines TRBV4-3 with TRBJ2-5, with D hard to call. The V gene lost 0 bases and the J gene lost 0 bases, with 14 bases spanning the gap. Germline lookup yields CDR1 LGHNA and CDR2 YSLEER. The length of the CDR3 is 17 residues.

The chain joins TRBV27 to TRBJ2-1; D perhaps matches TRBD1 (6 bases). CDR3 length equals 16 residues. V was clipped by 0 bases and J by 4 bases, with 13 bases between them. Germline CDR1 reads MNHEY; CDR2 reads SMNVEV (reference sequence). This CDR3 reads CASSLSSGQKYNEQFF. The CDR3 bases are TGTGCCAGCAGTTTATCGAGCGGACAGAAATACAATGAGCAGTTCTTC.

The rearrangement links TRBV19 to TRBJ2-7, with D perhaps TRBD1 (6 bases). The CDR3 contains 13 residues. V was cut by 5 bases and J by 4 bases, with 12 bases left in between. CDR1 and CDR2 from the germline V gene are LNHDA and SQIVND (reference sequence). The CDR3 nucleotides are TGTGCCAGTAGTCTCGGGACACCTTACGAGCAGTACTTC. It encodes CASSLGTPYEQYF.

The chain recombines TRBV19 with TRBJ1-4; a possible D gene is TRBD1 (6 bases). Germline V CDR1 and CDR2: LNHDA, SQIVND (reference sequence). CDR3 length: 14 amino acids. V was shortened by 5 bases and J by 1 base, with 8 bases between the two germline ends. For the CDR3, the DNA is TGTGCCAGTAGTCCGACAGGAACTAATGAAAAACTGTTTTTT. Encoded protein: CASSPTGTNEKLFF.

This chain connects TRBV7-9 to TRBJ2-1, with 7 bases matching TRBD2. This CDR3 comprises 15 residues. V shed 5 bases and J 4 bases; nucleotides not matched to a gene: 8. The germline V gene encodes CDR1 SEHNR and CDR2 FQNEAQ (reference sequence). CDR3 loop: CASSPRDYLYNEQFF. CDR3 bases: TGTGCCAGCAGCCCTAGGGACTACCTATACAATGAGCAGTTCTTC.